Listed here is a single T cell receptor (beta chain). In the authors' methods: Nucleated cell number was recorded as an estimate derived from reference gene primer amplification. Profiled with immunoSEQ multiplex PCR; TCRdb holds only in-frame clones, not every one. The V and J calls and clone size come from that table; D and trimming were worked out from the DNA. This sample carries around 80,000 clones, approximately 78% of them seen once, and the ten largest clones take around 15%. This sample is part of a study of blood T cell repertoires in COVID-19. As for the study in general: PBMCs, B-cell-depleted T cells, or T cells provided the cDNA or gDNA that made up the material.

Material for sequencing was peripheral blood. The TCR originated in an elderly woman with acute or convalescent COVID-19.

The CDR3 nucleotides are TGCAGCGTTGCCGTTAGCGGGGGCTCCTACAATGAGCAGTTCTTC. Amino acids: CSVAVSGGSYNEQFF. The chain employs TRBV29-1 and TRBJ2-1, with TRBD2 identical over 9 bases. V trimming: 4 bases; J trimming: 0 bases; junction bases outside the gene matches: 4. The CDR3 contains 15 residues. Germline CDR1 reads SQVTM; CDR2 reads ANQGSEA.